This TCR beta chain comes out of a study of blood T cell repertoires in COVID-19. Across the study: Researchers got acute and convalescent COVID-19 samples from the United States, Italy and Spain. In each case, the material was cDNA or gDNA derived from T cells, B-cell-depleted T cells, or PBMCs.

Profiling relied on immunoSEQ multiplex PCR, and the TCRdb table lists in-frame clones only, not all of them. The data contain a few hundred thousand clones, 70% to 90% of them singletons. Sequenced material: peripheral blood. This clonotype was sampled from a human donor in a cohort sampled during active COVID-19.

CDR3 in DNA: TGCAGCGTTTCGATTGGGGCCTTCAATTCACCCCTCCACTTT. This translates into CSVSIGAFNSPLHF. The chain has TRBV29-1 and TRBJ1-6; tentatively, D is TRBD1 (5 bases). Trimming left V 5 bases short and J 7 bases short, with 15 bases between. CDR1 is SQVTM and CDR2 is ANQGSEA in the germline V gene. The CDR3 covers 14 residues.